The clone carrying this T cell receptor (beta chain) was recorded a few times. This record comes from a study of blood T cell repertoires in COVID-19. On the study more broadly: The United States, Italy and Spain provided the acute and convalescent COVID-19 samples. PBMCs, B-cell-depleted T cells, or T cells were the source of the cDNA or gDNA that made up the material.

The V gene lost 1 base and the J gene lost 2 bases, with 12 bases spanning the gap. The germline V gene encodes CDR1 SGHVS and CDR2 FQNEAQ. The CDR3 length is 16 residues. Original methodology: From reference gene primer amplification, estimates of nucleated cell counts were derived. Sequenced by immunoSEQ multiplex PCR; TCRdb stores in-frame clones only, minus some. Clone size and V and J calls were adopted from that table, with D and trimming inferred from the DNA. The sample carries fewer than 150,000 clones, roughly four fifths recorded once. The chain uses TRBV7-8 and TRBJ2-1; TRBD2 might be the D (6 bases). What was sequenced was peripheral blood. The clonotype was recovered from a human donor in a cohort sampled during active COVID-19. The CDR3 is CASSLGGDWTYNEQFF. The CDR3 nucleotides read TGTGCCAGCAGCTTAGGAGGGGACTGGACCTACAATGAGCAGTTCTTC.